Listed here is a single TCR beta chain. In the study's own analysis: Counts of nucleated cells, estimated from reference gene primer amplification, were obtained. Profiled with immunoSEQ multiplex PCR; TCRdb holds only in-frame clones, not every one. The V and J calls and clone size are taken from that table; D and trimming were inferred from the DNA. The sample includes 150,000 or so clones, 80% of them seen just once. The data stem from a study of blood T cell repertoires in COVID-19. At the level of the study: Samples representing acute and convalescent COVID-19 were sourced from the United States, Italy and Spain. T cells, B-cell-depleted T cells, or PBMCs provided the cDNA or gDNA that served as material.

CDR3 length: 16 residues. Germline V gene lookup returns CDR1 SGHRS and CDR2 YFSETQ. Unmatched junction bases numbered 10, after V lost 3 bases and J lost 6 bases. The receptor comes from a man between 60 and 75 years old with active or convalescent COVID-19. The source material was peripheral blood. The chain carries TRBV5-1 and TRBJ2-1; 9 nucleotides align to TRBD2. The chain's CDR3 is CASSYSGASGTNEQFF. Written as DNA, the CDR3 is TGCGCCAGCAGCTATTCCGGGGCTAGCGGGACCAATGAGCAGTTCTTC.